The present T cell receptor beta chain was sequenced within a study of shared clonotypes between healthy human individuals. V lost 1 base and J 0 bases, leaving 3 bases between the germline ends. In germline, CDR1 is SGHAT, CDR2 FQDESV (reference sequence). There are 13 residues in the CDR3. Some clones are missing from TCRdb's copy, which holds only in-frame ones; the method was immunoSEQ multiplex PCR. The data show about 1 million clones, roughly 74% seen once. This clonotype originated in a young man in good health. Some clones in this sample may be carry-over from other donors' samples. Sequencing was done on a sample of memory CD4+ T cells from PBMCs. Subset of the sample: CD45RA-negative fraction. The chain links TRBV11-1 to TRBJ1-1; D ambiguous. Here the CDR3 reads CASSLGLNTEAFF. CDR3 coding DNA: TGTGCCAGCAGCTTAGGCCTGAACACTGAAGCTTTCTTT. The entire variable domain, with the rest obtained from reference TRBV11-1 and TRBJ1-1, is as follows: EAEVAQSPRYKITEKSQAVAFWCDPISGHATLYWYRQILGQGPELLVQFQDESVVDDSQLPKDRFSAERLKGVDSTLKIQPAELGDSAMYLCASSLGLNTEAFFGQGTRLTVV.